This T cell receptor (beta chain) was found in a study of graft-versus-host responses after intestinal transplantation. Study-wide background: Tacrolimus plus steroids were given to all recipients for approximately three years, preceded by anti-thymocyte globulin induction. Findings of the study overall: Researchers found GvH clones in recipient marrow, and some showed up first in ileum or blood. Early after transplant, HvG clones declined as circulating GvH clones peaked.

A note on this clone: The antigen is undetermined.

The V and J ends lost 9 bases and 6 bases respectively, with 15 bases between them. The CDR3 consists of 12 residues. Germline V gene lookup returns CDR1 MNHEY and CDR2 SVGAGI. Using immunoSEQ multiplex PCR, the repertoire was profiled, and TCRdb retains in-frame clones only, with some absent. The table has roughly 80,000 clones, roughly 84% seen once. The specimen was unstimulated CD8+ T cells sorted from spleen or lymph node cells, collected before transplant. The J gene is TRBJ2-7, the V gene TRBV6-5, with a tentative D call TRBD2 (5 bases). This receptor was obtained from a human donor who was the organ donor for an intestinal transplant. The CDR3 DNA is TGTGCCAGTGTCGCCCGGGGAAGCGAGCAGTACTTC. The encoded protein is CASVARGSEQYF.